The sequence of this T cell receptor (beta chain) was determined in a study of metastatic and nonmetastatic thyroid tumors (dated by TCRdb to about 2020). Regarding the study in general: The researchers compared repertoires between peripheral blood samples and tumor or nodule tissue samples from patients with malignant or benign thyroid disease.

Library method: PCR. For sequencing, an Illumina HiSeq 4000 was employed. High-throughput sequencing was used to profile the TCR beta-chain CDR3 region of each patient. The authors processed their data as follows. The researchers built a classifier to tell apart papillary thyroid cancer patients with distant metastasis, based on CDR3 differences among clinicopathological groups. To measure repertoire diversity the researchers used the Shannon index, while the Morisita-Horn index served to gauge how similar the tumor and blood repertoires were. The raw public data were reprocessed by TCRdb itself: fastp quality trimming at Q25, MiXCR clonotype calling, in-frame beta chains only. These V and J calls derive from TCRdb rather than the authors' analysis. The sample contains around 30,000 clones, 23% of them found a single time. The ten largest clonotypes hold more than 2% of the sample. This clone occurred a few times. Its antigen remains unidentified. One base away there is no much larger clone; base qualities are not given.

V drops 5 bases and J drops 1 base, leaving 9 bases in between. Reading the germline V gene gives CDR1 SNHLY and CDR2 FYNNEI. There are 13 amino acids in the CDR3, from cysteine to phenylalanine inclusive. Just CDR3 DNA is preserved here, 39 bases in frame from base 1. The investigation overall reported the following: TCR beta diversity was reported as significantly higher in malignant tumors than in benign nodules, in both blood and tumor samples.

No treatment had been received by any patient before thyroid surgery. Patient clinical samples collected from about 2011 to 2019 were retrospectively analysed using T-cell receptor beta sequencing. The rearrangement combines TRBV2 with TRBJ2-7; the D segment cannot be called with confidence. This TCR came from a female donor with papillary thyroid cancer or a benign thyroid nodule (not recorded which). Some clones in this sample may be carry-over from other donors' samples. Sample: blood. The CDR3 loop reads CASSPLKSYEQYF. In nucleotides, the sequence is TGTGCCAGCAGTCCTCTTAAGTCCTACGAGCAGTACTTC.